Presented here are 5 T cell receptor beta chains from one specimen sequenced in a study of shared clonotypes between healthy human individuals. Repertoires were generated with immunoSEQ multiplex PCR, while TCRdb's copy carries only in-frame clones and drops some. The table includes around 1,000,000 clones, 70% to 80% detected once. Sequenced material: memory CD4+ T cells from PBMCs. This sample's subset: CD45RA-negative fraction. These receptors were taken from a young man in good health. Some clones in this sample may be carry-over from other donors' samples.

This clone was counted a single time. This chain connects TRBV10-3 to TRBJ2-7; a weak D match, TRBD1 (6 bases). V was clipped by 8 bases and J by 3 bases, with 14 bases between them. CDR3 length equals 13 residues. Germline CDR1 reads ENHRY; CDR2 reads SYGVKD. CDR3 DNA sequence: TGTGCCATCGAGGACAGCAACGACTACGAGCAGTACTTC. It encodes CAIEDSNDYEQYF.

The chain employs TRBV5-4 and TRBJ2-7, with 8 bases identical to TRBD1. Per the germline V gene, CDR1 is SGHNT and CDR2 is YYREEE (reference sequence). V was clipped by 0 bases and J by 4 bases; unmatched bases: 6. The CDR3 length is 15 residues. CDR3 DNA: TGTGCCAGCAGCTTGGGGGCAGGGGGCAAGTACGAGCAGTACTTC. This codes for CASSLGAGGKYEQYF.

This clone has just one count. The chain uses TRBV2 and TRBJ2-2, with TRBD1 identical over 9 bases. Germline V CDR1 and CDR2: SNHLY, FYNNEI. This CDR3 is built from 13 residues. The V and J ends lost 8 bases and 4 bases, in that order; junction bases with no gene match: 2. CDR3 sequence reads: CASSDRGTGELFF. In DNA form, the CDR3 reads TGTGCCAGCTCGGACAGGGGCACCGGGGAGCTGTTTTTT.

The V and J genes are TRBV10-3 and TRBJ2-3; the D gene is possibly TRBD2 (7 bases). This CDR3 has 14 amino acids. The V and J ends lost 5 bases and 0 bases respectively, with 9 bases between them. CDR1 is ENHRY and CDR2 is SYGVKD in the germline V gene. This CDR3 is CAISRGGSTDTQYF. CDR3 coding DNA: TGTGCCATCAGTAGGGGGGGTAGCACAGATACGCAGTATTTT.

V gene TRBV10-3 combines with J gene TRBJ2-7, with TRBD2 identical over 7 bases. Germline lookup yields CDR1 ENHRY and CDR2 SYGVKD. This CDR3 has 15 residues. Trimming removed 2 bases from V and 6 bases from J; junction bases left unmatched: 10. This CDR3 reads CAISEQAGVGGEQYF. CDR3 DNA: TGTGCCATCAGTGAGCAGGCGGGAGTTGGCGGCGAGCAGTACTTC.